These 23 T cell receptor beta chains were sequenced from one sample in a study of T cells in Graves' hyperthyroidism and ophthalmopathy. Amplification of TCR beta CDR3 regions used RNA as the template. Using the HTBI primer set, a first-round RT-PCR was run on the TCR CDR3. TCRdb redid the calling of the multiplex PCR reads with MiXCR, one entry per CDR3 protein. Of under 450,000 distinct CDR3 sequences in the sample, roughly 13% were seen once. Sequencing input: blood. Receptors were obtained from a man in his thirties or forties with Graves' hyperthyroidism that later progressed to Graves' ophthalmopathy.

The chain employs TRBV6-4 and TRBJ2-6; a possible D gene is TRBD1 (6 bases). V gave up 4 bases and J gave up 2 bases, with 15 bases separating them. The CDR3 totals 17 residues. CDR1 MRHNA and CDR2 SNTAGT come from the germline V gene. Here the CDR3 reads CASSALGGGAGANVLTF. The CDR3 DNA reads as TGTGCCAGCAGTGCCCTAGGTGGGGGCGCTGGGGCCAACGTCCTGACTTTC.

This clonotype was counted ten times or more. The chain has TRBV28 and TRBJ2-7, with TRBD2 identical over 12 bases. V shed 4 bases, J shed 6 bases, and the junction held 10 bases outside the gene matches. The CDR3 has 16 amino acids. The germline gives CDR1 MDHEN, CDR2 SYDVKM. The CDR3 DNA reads TGTGCCAGCAGTTCCTTCAGGACTAGCGGGGTGTGCGAGCAGTACTTC. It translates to CASSSFRTSGVCEQYF.

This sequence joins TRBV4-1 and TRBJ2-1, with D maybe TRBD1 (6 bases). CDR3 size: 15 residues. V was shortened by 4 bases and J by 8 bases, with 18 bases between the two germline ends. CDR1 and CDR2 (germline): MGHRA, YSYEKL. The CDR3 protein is CASSLLDSMEDEQFF. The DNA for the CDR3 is TGCGCCAGCAGCCTCCTGGACAGCATGGAGGATGAGCAGTTCTTC.

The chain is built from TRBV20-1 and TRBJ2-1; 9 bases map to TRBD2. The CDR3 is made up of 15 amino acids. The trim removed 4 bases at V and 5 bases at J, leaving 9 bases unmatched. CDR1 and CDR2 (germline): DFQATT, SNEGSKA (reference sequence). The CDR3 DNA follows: TGCAGTGCTATAATAGCGGGGGCCCCCGACAATGAGCAGTTCTTC. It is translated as CSAIIAGAPDNEQFF.

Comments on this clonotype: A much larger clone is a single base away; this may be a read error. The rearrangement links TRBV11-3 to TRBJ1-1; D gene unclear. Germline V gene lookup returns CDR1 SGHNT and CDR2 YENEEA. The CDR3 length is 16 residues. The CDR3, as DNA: TGTGCCAGCGGCTTAGATTGGGCGCAGACGAACACTGAAGCTTTCTTT. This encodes CASGLDWAQTNTEAFF.

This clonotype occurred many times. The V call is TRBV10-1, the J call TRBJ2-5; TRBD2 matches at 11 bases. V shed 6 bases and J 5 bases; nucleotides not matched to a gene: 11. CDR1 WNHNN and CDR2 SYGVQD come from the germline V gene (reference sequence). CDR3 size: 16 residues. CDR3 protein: CASRAVAGGLSETQYF. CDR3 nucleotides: TGCGCCAGCAGGGCCGTAGCGGGGGGGCTCTCCGAGACCCAGTACTTC.

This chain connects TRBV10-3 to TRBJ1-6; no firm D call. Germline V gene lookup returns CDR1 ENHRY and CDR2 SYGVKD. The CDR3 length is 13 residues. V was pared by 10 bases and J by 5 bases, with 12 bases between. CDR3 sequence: CATRTGDNSPLHF. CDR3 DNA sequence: TGTGCCACTAGAACGGGAGATAATTCACCCCTCCACTTT.

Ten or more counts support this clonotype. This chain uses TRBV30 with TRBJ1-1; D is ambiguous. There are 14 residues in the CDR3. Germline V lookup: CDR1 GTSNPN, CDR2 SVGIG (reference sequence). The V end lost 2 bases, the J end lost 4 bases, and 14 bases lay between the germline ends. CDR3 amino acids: CAWSMGLGPTEAFF. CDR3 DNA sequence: TGTGCCTGGAGTATGGGGTTGGGCCCCACTGAAGCTTTCTTT.

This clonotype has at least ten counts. The CDR3 sequence is CASSPWAGGSYEQYF. The CDR3 DNA reads as TGTGCCAGCAGTCCGTGGGCGGGGGGGTCGTACGAGCAGTACTTC. V usage is TRBV7-2 and J usage is TRBJ2-7; 9 positions agree with TRBD2. Germline CDR1 SGHTA, CDR2 FQGNSA. V trimming: 6 bases; J trimming: 4 bases; junction bases outside the gene matches: 10. The CDR3 has 15 amino acids.

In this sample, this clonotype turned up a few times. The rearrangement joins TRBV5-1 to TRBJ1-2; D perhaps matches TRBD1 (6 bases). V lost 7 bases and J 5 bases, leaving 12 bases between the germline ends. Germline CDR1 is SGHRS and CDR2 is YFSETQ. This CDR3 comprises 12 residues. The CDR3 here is CASRRGQYGYTF. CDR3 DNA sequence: TGCGCCAGCCGGAGGGGACAATATGGCTACACCTTC.

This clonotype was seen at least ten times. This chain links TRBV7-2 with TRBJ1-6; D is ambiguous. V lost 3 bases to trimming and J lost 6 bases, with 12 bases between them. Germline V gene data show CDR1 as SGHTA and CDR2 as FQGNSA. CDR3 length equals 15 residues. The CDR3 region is CASSFGPESNSPLHF. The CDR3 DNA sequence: TGTGCCAGCAGCTTCGGGCCGGAGAGTAATTCACCCCTCCACTTT.

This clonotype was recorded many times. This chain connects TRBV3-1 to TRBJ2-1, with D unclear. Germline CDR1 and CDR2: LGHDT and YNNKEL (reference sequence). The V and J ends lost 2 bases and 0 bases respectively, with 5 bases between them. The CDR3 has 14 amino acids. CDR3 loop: CASSQYSSYNEQFF. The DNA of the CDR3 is TGTGCCAGCAGCCAATACAGCTCCTACAATGAGCAGTTCTTC.

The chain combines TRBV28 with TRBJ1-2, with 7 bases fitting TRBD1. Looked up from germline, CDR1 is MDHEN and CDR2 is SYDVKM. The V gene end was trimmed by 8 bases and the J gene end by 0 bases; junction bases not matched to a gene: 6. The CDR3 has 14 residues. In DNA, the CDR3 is TGTGCCAGCGGTGGAAGGGGGCCTAACTATGGCTACACCTTC. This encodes CASGGRGPNYGYTF.

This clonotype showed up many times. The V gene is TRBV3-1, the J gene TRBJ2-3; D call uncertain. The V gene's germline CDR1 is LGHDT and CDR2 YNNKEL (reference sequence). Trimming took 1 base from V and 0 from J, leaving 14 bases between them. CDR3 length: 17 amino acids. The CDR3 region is CASSQVSRASSTDTQYF. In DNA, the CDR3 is TGTGCCAGCAGCCAAGTCAGTCGGGCTTCTAGCACAGATACGCAGTATTTT.

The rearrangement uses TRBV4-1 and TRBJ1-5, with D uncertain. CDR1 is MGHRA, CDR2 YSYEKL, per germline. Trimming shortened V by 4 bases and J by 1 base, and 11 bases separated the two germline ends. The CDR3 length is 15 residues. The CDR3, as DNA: TGCGCCAGCAGCCTAAGAGGAGACAGCAATCAGCCCCAGCATTTT. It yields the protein CASSLRGDSNQPQHF.

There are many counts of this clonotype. This chain's CDR3 is CASSPLVRQEGAYEQYF. In DNA form, the CDR3 reads TGTGCCAGCAGTCCCCTCGTGAGGCAGGAGGGGGCCTACGAGCAGTACTTC. The V gene is TRBV28, the J gene TRBJ2-7; the D gene could be TRBD1 or TRBD2 (6 bases each). Germline V lookup: CDR1 MDHEN, CDR2 SYDVKM. The CDR3 totals 17 residues. The V end lost 5 bases, the J end lost 2 bases, and 22 bases lay between the germline ends.

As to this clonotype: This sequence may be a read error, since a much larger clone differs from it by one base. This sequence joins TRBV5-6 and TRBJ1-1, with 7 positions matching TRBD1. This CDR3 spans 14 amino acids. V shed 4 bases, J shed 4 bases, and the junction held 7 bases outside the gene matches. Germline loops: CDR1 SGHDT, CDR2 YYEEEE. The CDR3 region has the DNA TGTGCCAGCAGCCAGGGGGGGGTGAGCACTGAAGCTTTCTTT. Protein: CASSQGGVSTEAFF.

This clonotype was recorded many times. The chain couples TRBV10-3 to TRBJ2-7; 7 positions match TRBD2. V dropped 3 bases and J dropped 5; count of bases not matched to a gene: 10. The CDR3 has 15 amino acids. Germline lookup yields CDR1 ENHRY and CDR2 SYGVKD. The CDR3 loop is CAISEGASGVHEQYF. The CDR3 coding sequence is TGTGCCATCAGTGAAGGAGCCAGCGGGGTCCACGAGCAGTACTTC.

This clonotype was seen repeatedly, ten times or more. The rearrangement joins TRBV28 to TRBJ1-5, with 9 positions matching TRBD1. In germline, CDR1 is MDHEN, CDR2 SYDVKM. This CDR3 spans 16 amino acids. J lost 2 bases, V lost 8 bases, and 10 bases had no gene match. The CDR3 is CASGGTGSYGNQPQHF. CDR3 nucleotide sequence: TGTGCCAGCGGCGGGACAGGGTCCTATGGCAATCAGCCCCAGCATTTT.

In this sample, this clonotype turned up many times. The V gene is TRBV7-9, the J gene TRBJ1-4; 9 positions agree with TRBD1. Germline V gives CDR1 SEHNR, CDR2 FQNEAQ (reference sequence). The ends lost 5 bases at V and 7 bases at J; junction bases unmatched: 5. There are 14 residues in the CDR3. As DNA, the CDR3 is TGTGCCAGCAGCCAGGGACAGGGTGGTGAAAAACTGTTTTTT. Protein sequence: CASSQGQGGEKLFF. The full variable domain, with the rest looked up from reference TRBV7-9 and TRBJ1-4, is DTGVSQNPRHKITKRGQNVTFRCDPISEHNRLYWYRQTLGQGPEFLTYFQNEAQLEKSRLLSDRFSAERPKGSFSTLEIQRTEQGDSAMYLCASSQGQGGEKLFFGSGTQLSVL.

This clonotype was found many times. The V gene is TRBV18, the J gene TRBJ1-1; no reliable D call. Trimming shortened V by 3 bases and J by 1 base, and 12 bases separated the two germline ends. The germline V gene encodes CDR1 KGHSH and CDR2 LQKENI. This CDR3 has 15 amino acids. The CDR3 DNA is TGTGCCAGCTCACCCACCAGGTACGAGAACACTGAAGCTTTCTTT. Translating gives CASSPTRYENTEAFF. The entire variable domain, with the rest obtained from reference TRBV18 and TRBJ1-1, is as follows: NAGVMQNPRHLVRRRGQEARLRCSPMKGHSHVYWYRQLPEEGLKFMVYLQKENIIDESGMPKERFSAEFPKEGPSILRIQQVVRGDSAAYFCASSPTRYENTEAFFGQGTRLTVV.

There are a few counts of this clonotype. CDR3 coding DNA: TGTGCCAGCAGCCCGACGAGAGGGGGAAAGCATGAGCAGTTCTTC. Its translation is CASSPTRGGKHEQFF. V gene TRBV7-3 combines with J gene TRBJ2-1; TRBD1 is a possible D gene (6 bases). Germline values: CDR1 SGHTA, CDR2 FQGTGA. This CDR3 spans 15 amino acids. Trimming left V 5 bases short and J 8 bases short, with 19 bases between.

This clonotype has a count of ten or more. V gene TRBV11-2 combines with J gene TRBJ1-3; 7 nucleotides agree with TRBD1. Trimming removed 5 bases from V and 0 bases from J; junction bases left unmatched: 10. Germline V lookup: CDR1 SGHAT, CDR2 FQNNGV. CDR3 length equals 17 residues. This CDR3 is CASSARQGTYSGNTIYF. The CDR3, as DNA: TGTGCCAGCAGCGCCCGACAGGGTACCTACTCTGGAAACACCATATATTTT.